This T cell receptor beta chain emerged from a study of blood T cell repertoires in COVID-19. Profiling relied on immunoSEQ multiplex PCR, and the TCRdb table lists in-frame clones only, not all of them. The sample contains under 250,000 clones, around 88% of which appear only once. The source of this sequence is a woman aged 50 to 60 with acute or convalescent COVID-19. The sequencing input was peripheral blood.

The CDR3 is CASSRQGVNTEAFF. CDR3 bases: TGTGCCAGCAGCAGACAGGGTGTGAACACTGAAGCTTTCTTT. The chain recombines TRBV2 with TRBJ1-1; 7 bases agree with TRBD1. The J segment lost 0 bases and the V segment lost 6 bases, leaving 4 bases of the junction unmatched. CDR3 length equals 14 residues. Germline lookup yields CDR1 SNHLY and CDR2 FYNNEI.